Reported below is one TCR beta chain. In the authors' workflow: From reference gene primer amplification, estimates of nucleated cell counts were derived. The method was immunoSEQ multiplex PCR; TCRdb's version includes in-frame clones alone and lacks a portion of them. The V and J calls and clone size come from that table; D and trimming were worked out from the DNA. The sample carries roughly 250,000 clones, 84% recorded once. The data stem from a study of blood T cell repertoires in COVID-19. V was clipped by 0 bases and J by 2 bases, with 7 bases between them. CDR3 length: 14 amino acids. Per the germline V gene, CDR1 is ENHRY and CDR2 is SYGVKD.

The sequence was collected from a man aged 50 or older with acute or convalescent COVID-19. Sequenced: peripheral blood. The chain couples TRBV10-3 to TRBJ1-2; unclear D gene. The CDR3, as DNA: TGTGCCATCAGTGAGTCGGCGGGGAACTATGGCTACACCTTC. It translates to CAISESAGNYGYTF.